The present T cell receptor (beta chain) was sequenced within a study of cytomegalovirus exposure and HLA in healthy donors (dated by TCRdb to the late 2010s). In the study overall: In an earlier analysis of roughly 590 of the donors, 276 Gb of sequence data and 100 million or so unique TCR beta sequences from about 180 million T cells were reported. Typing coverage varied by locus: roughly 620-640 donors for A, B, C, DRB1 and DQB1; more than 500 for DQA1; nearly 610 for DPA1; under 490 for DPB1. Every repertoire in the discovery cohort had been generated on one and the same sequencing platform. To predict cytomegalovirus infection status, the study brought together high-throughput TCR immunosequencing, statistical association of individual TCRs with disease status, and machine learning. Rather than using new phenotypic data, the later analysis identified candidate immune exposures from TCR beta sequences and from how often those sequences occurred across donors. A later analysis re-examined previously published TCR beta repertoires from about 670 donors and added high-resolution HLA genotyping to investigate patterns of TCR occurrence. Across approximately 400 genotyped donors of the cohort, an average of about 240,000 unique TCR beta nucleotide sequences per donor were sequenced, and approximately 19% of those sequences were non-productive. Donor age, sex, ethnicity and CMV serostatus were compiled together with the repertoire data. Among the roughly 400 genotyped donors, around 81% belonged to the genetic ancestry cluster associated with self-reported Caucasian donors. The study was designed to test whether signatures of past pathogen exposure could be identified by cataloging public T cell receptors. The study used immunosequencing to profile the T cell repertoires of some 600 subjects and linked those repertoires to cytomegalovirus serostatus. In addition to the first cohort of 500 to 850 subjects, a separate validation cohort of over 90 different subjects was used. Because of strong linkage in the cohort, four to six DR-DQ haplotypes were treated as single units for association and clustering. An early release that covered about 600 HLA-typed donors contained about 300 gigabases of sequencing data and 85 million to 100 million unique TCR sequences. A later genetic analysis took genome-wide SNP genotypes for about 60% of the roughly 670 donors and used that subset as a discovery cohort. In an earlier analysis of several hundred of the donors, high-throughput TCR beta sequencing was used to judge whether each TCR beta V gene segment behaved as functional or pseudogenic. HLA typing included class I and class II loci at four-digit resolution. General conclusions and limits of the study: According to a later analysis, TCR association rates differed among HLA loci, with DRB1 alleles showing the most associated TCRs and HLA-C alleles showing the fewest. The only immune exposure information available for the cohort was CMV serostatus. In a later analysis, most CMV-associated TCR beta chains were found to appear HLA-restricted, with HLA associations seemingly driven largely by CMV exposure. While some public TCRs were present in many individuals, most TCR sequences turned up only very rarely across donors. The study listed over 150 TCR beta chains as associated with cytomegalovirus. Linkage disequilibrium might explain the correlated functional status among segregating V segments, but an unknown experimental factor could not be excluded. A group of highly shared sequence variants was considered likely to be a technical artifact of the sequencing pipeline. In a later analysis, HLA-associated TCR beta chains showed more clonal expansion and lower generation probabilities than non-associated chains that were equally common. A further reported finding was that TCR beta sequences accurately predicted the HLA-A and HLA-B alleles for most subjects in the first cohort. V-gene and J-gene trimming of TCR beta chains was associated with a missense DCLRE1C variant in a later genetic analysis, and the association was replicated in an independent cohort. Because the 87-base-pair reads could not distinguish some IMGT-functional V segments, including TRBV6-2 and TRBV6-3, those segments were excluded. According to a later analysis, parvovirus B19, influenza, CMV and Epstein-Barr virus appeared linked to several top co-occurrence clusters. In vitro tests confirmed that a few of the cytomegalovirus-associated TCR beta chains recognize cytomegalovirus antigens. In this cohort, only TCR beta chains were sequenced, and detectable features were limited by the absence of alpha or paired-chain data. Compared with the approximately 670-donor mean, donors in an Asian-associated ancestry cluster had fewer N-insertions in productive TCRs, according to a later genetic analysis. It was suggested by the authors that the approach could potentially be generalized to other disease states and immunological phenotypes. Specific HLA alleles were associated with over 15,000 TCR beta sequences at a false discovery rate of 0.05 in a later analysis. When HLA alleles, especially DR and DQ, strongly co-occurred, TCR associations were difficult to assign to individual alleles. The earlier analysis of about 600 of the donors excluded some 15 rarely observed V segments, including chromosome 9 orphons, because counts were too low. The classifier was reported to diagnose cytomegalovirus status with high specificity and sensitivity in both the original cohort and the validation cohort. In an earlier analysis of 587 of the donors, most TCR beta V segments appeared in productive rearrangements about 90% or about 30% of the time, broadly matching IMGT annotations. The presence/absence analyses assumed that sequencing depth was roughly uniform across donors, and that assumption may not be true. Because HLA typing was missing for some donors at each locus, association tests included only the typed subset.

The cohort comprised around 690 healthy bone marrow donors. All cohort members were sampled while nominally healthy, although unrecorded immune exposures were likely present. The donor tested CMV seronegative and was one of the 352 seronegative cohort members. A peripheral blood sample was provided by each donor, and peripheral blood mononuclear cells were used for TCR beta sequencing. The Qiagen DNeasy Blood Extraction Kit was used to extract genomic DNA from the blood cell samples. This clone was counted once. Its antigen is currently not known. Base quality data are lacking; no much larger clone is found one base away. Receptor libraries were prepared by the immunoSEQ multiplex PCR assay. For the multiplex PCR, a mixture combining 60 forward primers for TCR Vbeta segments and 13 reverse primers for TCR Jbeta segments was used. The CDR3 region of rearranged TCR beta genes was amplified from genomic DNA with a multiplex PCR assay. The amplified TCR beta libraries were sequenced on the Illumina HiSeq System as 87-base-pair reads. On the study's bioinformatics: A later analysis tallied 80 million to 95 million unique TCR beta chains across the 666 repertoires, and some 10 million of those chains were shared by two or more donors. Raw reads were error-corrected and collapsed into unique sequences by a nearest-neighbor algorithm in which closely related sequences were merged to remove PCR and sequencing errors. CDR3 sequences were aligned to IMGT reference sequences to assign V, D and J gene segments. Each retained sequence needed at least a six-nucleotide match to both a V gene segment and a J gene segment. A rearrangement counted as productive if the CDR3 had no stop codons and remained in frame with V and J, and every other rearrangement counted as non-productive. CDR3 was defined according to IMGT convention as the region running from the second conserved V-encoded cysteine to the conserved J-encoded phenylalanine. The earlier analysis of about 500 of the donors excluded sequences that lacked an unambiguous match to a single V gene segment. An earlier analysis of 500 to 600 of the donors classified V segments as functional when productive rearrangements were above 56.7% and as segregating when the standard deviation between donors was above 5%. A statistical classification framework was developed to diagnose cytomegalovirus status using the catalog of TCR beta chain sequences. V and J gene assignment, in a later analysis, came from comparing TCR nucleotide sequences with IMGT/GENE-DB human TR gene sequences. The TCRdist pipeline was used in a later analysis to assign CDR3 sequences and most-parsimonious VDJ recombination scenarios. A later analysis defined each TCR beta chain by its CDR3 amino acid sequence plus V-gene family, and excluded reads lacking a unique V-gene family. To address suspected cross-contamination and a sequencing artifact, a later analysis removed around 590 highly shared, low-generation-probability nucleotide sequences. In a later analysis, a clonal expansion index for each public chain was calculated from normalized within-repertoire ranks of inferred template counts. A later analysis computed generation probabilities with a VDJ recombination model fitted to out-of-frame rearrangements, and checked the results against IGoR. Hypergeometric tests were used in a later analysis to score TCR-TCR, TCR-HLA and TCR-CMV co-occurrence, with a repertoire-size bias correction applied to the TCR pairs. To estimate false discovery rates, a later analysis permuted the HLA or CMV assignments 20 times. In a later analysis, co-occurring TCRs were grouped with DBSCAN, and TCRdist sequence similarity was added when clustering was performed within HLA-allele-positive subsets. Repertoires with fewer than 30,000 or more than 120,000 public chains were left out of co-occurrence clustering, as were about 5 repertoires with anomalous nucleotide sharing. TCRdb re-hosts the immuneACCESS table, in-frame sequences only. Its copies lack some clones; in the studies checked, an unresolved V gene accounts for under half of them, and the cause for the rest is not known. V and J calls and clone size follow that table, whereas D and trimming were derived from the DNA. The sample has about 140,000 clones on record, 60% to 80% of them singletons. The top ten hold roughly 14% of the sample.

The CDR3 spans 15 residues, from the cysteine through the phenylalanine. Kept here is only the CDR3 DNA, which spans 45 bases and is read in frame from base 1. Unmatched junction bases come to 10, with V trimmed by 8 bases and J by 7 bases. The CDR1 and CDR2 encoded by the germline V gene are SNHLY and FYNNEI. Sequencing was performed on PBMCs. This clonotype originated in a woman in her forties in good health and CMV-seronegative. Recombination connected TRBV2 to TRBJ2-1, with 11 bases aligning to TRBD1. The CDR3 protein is CASGPWGQGGNEQFF. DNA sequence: TGTGCCAGCGGCCCCTGGGGACAGGGGGGGAATGAGCAGTTCTTC.